This TCR beta chain was profiled in a study of blood T cells in healthy people across ages. V shed 7 bases and J 5 bases; nucleotides not matched to a gene: 12. Germline CDR1 DFQATT, CDR2 SNEGSKA (reference sequence). This CDR3 is built from 14 residues. The second PCR ran about 6 to 12 cycles with a sample-barcoded 5' primer and J-beta primers. TCRdb redid the calling of the 5' RACE reads with MiXCR, one entry per CDR3 protein. The sample records some 1.4 million distinct CDR3 sequences, 42% being singletons. Points on this clonotype: Antigen unknown.

Study conclusions and caveats: Naive T cell percentage showed a strong correlation with the diversity of TCR beta.

The chain employs TRBV20-1 and TRBJ2-7, with 9 bases lining up with TRBD1. Sequenced input: blood. This clonotype was sampled from a woman aged 18-35 years in good health. Here the CDR3 DNA reads TGCAGTGTAAATATGGGACAGGGATTTGACGAGCAGTACTTC. This translates into CSVNMGQGFDEQYF.